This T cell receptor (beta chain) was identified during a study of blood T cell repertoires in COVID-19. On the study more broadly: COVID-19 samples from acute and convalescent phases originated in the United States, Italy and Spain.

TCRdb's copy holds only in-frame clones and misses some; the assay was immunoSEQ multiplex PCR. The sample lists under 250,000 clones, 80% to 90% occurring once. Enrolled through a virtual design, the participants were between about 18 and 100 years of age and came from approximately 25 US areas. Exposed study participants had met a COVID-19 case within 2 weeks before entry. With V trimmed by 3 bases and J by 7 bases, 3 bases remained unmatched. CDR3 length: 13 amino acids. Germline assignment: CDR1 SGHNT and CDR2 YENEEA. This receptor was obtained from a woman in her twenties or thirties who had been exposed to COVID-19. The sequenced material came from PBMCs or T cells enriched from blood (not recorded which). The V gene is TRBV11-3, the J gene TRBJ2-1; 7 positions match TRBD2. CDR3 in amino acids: CASSFTSVNEQFF. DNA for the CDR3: TGTGCCAGCAGCTTTACTAGCGTTAATGAGCAGTTCTTC.